These 30 T cell receptor beta chains share one sample of origin, sequenced in a study of blood T cell repertoires in COVID-19. Here immunoSEQ multiplex PCR was the method, and the copy in TCRdb shows in-frame clones only, minus some. The data hold around 230,000 clones, with 70% to 85% observed a single time. Sequenced: PBMCs or T cells enriched from blood (not recorded which). The receptors shown here come from a man aged 40-50 years who had recovered from COVID-19.

The chain links TRBV29-1 to TRBJ2-6; D may be TRBD1 (5 bases). The V gene lost 3 bases and the J gene lost 2 bases, with 11 bases spanning the gap. The germline CDR1 and CDR2 sequences are SQVTM and ANQGSEA. The CDR3 is made up of 15 amino acids. The CDR3 DNA is TGCAGCGTTGATTCGGTAGGGGCTGGGGCCAACGTCCTGACTTTC. Its translation is CSVDSVGAGANVLTF.

J is TRBJ1-1 and V is TRBV6-1; D is unclear. Trimming stripped 1 base from V and 1 base from J, with 13 bases between. The CDR3 is 16 amino acids. The germline gives CDR1 MNHNS, CDR2 SASEGT. The CDR3 sequence is CASSEGFEGWNTEAFF. The CDR3 DNA follows: TGTGCCAGCAGTGAAGGGTTCGAGGGATGGAACACTGAAGCTTTCTTT.

V and J are TRBV7-2 and TRBJ2-5; 9 bases agree with TRBD2. The CDR3 is made up of 15 amino acids. Trimming took 4 bases from V and 9 from J; bases not matched to a gene: 12. Germline CDR1 is SGHTA and CDR2 is FQGNSA. This CDR3 is CASSSPERGAVAQYF. In nucleotides, the CDR3 is TGTGCCAGCAGCTCCCCAGAGCGGGGGGCCGTCGCCCAGTACTTC. Complete variable domain (other parts from reference TRBV7-2 and TRBJ2-5): GAGVSQSPSNKVTEKGKDVELRCDPISGHTALYWYRQSLGQGLEFLIYFQGNSAPDKSGLPSDRFSAERTGGSVSTLTIQRTQQEDSAVYLCASSSPERGAVAQYFGPGTRLLVL.

The J gene is TRBJ2-5, the V gene TRBV5-1; D gene ambiguous. Trimming took off 1 base at V and 4 bases at J, with 17 bases between the two ends. CDR1 SGHRS and CDR2 YFSETQ come from the germline V gene. The CDR3 consists of 16 residues. Written as DNA, the CDR3 is TGCGCCAGCAGCTTGACGTCCCTGAGCCTCCCAGAGACCCAGTACTTC. Residues: CASSLTSLSLPETQYF. Using reference TRBV5-1 and TRBJ2-5 for the parts outside the CDR3, the full variable domain is KAGVTQTPRYLIKTRGQQVTLSCSPISGHRSVSWYQQTPGQGLQFLFEYFSETQRNKGNFPGRFSGRQFSNSRSEMNVSTLELGDSALYLCASSLTSLSLPETQYFGPGTRLLVL.

This clone was counted a few times. J is TRBJ1-2 and V is TRBV10-3, with TRBD1 matching 8 bases. V shed 8 bases, J shed 6 bases, and the junction held 8 bases outside the gene matches. CDR3 length: 13 amino acids. In germline, CDR1 is ENHRY, CDR2 SYGVKD. CDR3 nucleotides: TGTGCCATCGACAGGGGCGGAGGAGATGGCTACACCTTC. Translating it yields CAIDRGGGDGYTF.

The V call is TRBV6-5, the J call TRBJ1-1; D is unresolved. V lost 2 bases and J 7 bases, leaving 8 bases between the germline ends. Germline CDR1 MNHEY, CDR2 SVGAGI. The CDR3 length is 12 residues. The CDR3 nucleotides read TGTGCCAGCAGTTACAGCAGGAATGAAGCTTTCTTT. This translates into CASSYSRNEAFF.

The chain has TRBV30 and TRBJ2-2; perhaps TRBD2 as D (5 bases). The CDR3 has 14 residues. Trimming took off 1 base at V and 3 bases at J, with 9 bases between the two ends. Per germline, CDR1 GTSNPN and CDR2 SVGIG (reference sequence). CDR3 sequence (DNA): TGTGCCTGGAGTGCGAGGGCGTACACCGGGGAGCTGTTTTTT. It codes for CAWSARAYTGELFF.

J is TRBJ1-1 and V is TRBV6-5; 8 bases fit TRBD1. Looked up from germline, CDR1 is MNHEY and CDR2 is SVGAGI. V shed 4 bases and J 4 bases; nucleotides not matched to a gene: 8. CDR3 length equals 15 residues. CDR3 sequence: CASSLRTGMRTEAFF. The DNA of the CDR3 is TGTGCCAGCAGTTTAAGGACAGGGATGCGCACTGAAGCTTTCTTT.

In DNA, the CDR3 is TGTGCCAGCAGCTTAGCGGGGCTGCACACAGATACGCAGTATTTT. Amino acids: CASSLAGLHTDTQYF. This chain joins TRBV7-9 and TRBJ2-3; tentatively, D is TRBD1 (5 bases). The CDR3 length is 15 residues. The germline V and J ends were trimmed by 0 bases and 2 bases, with 9 bases remaining between them. Germline assignment: CDR1 SEHNR and CDR2 FQNEAQ (reference sequence).

V and J are TRBV18 and TRBJ2-5; 8 positions agree with TRBD2. J was trimmed by 1 base and V by 3 bases; bases with no gene match: 4. Germline V gene data show CDR1 as KGHSH and CDR2 as LQKENI. This CDR3 comprises 15 residues. The CDR3 DNA follows: TGTGCCAGCTCACCGCGGACTAGCAGCCAAGAGACCCAGTACTTC. It encodes CASSPRTSSQETQYF.

The V and J genes are TRBV30 and TRBJ1-2; D might be TRBD1 (5 bases). The CDR3 has 13 amino acids. Trimming shortened V by 1 base and J by 8 bases, and 14 bases separated the two germline ends. Germline lookup yields CDR1 GTSNPN and CDR2 SVGIG (reference sequence). CDR3 nucleotide sequence: TGTGCCTGGAGTGCCGGGACTCCTGTGGGCTACACCTTC. It specifies CAWSAGTPVGYTF.

V and J are TRBV6-5 and TRBJ1-3; perhaps TRBD1 as D (6 bases). V gave up 11 bases and J gave up 6 bases, with 20 bases separating them. Germline values: CDR1 MNHEY, CDR2 SVGAGI. CDR3 length: 14 amino acids. CDR3 nucleotides: TGTGCCGGCTCTCGGGCGGGGGGGCCAAACACCATATATTTT. It encodes CAGSRAGGPNTIYF.

This clone was observed a few times. Within the sample, other DNA sequences also encode this same CDR3. The CDR3 DNA reads as TGTGCCAGCAGTTTTGGAGGAGGGAGCAATCAGCCCCAGCATTTT. Residues: CASSFGGGSNQPQHF. The chain carries TRBV27 and TRBJ1-5; D gene ambiguous. Germline lookup yields CDR1 MNHEY and CDR2 SMNVEV (reference sequence). The CDR3 is made up of 15 amino acids. Trimming took off 3 bases at V and 1 base at J, with 10 bases between the two ends.

This chain joins TRBV27 and TRBJ1-2; the D is unclear. V was shortened by 4 bases and J by 1 base, with 13 bases between the two germline ends. The germline CDR1 and CDR2 sequences are MNHEY and SMNVEV (reference sequence). The CDR3 is 15 amino acids. Here the CDR3 DNA reads TGTGCCAGCAGTTCAGACATTCTACTTAACTATGGCTACACCTTC. It encodes CASSSDILLNYGYTF.

Remarks on this clone: The junction departs from germline at one end; a sequencing error may be responsible. The chain has TRBV7-2 and TRBJ1-1; 8 bases align to TRBD1. The CDR3 loop spans 14 amino acids. CDR1 and CDR2 from the germline V gene are SGHTA and FQGNSA. The CDR3: CASSASGGTGGGLF. In DNA, the CDR3 is TGTGCCAGCAGCGCCTCTGGCGGGACAGGTGGGGGTCTCTTT.

The CDR3 protein is CASSLTRAGVVYEQFF. The DNA for the CDR3 is TGTGCCAGCAGCTTAACCCGAGCGGGGGTGGTTTATGAGCAGTTCTTC. J is TRBJ2-1 and V is TRBV7-3, with 8 nucleotides matching TRBD2. The CDR3 consists of 16 residues. Unmatched junction bases numbered 9, after V lost 0 bases and J lost 8 bases. Germline assignment: CDR1 SGHTA and CDR2 FQGTGA.

The table lists this clone with many counts. The CDR3: CASSLTRAGDQPQHF. In DNA form, the CDR3 reads TGTGCCAGCAGCTTGACTCGGGCAGGGGATCAGCCCCAGCATTTT. This sequence joins TRBV7-9 and TRBJ1-5; D perhaps matches TRBD1 (6 bases). This CDR3 is built from 15 residues. Germline CDR1 SEHNR, CDR2 FQNEAQ (reference sequence). The V end was cut by 3 bases, the J end by 5 bases, with 14 bases between.

J is TRBJ2-7 and V is TRBV7-9; 9 bases agree with TRBD1. With V trimmed by 6 bases and J by 7 bases, 7 bases remained unmatched. The CDR3 covers 13 residues. Germline V gene data show CDR1 as SEHNR and CDR2 as FQNEAQ (reference sequence). The CDR3 region has the DNA TGTGCCAGCAGTCTCGGACAGGGGTGGGAGCAGTACTTC. Translated, it gives CASSLGQGWEQYF.

The chain combines TRBV18 with TRBJ2-7, with 7 bases lining up with TRBD2. The V gene end was trimmed by 3 bases and the J gene end by 3 bases; junction bases not matched to a gene: 11. There are 16 residues in the CDR3. In germline, CDR1 is KGHSH, CDR2 LQKENI. CDR3 protein: CASSPPLGGGYYEQYF. CDR3 DNA sequence: TGTGCCAGCTCACCCCCATTGGGGGGGGGTTACTACGAGCAGTACTTC.

The genes are TRBV5-4 and TRBJ2-7; 10 nucleotides align to TRBD1. CDR3 length: 13 residues. Germline V gene data show CDR1 as SGHNT and CDR2 as YYREEE (reference sequence). Losses at the gene ends were 2 bases for V and 5 bases for J; bases not matched to a gene: 1. CDR3 bases: TGTGCCAGCAGCTTCGGGACAGGGGACGAGCAGTACTTC. It codes for CASSFGTGDEQYF.

This chain joins TRBV5-1 and TRBJ2-5; 11 nucleotides align to TRBD2. Unmatched junction bases numbered 7, after V lost 2 bases and J lost 1 base. In germline, CDR1 is SGHRS, CDR2 YFSETQ. CDR3 length: 17 amino acids. CDR3 sequence (DNA): TGCGCCAGCAGCTTTAGTCCTAGCGGGAGGACCCAAGAGACCCAGTACTTC. It specifies CASSFSPSGRTQETQYF.

This chain connects TRBV27 to TRBJ1-1, with D possibly being TRBD1 (6 bases). Trimming stripped 0 bases from V and 3 bases from J, with 14 bases between. The CDR3 is 16 amino acids. The germline V gene has CDR1 MNHEY and CDR2 SMNVEV (reference sequence). CDR3: CASSLSSGGAYTEAFF. The DNA of the CDR3 is TGTGCCAGCAGTTTATCGTCTGGGGGGGCCTACACTGAAGCTTTCTTT.

In DNA, the CDR3 is TGTGCCAGCAGTCCCCCGGGACATGCAGAGTTTTTT. Translated, it gives CASSPPGHAEFF. The V gene is TRBV28, the J gene TRBJ1-4; TRBD1 is a possible D gene (6 bases). V lost 5 bases and J lost 16, with 17 bases in between. The CDR3 contains 12 residues. The germline V gene encodes CDR1 MDHEN and CDR2 SYDVKM.

CDR3 sequence (DNA): TGTGCCACCAGTGACCCAGGACAGGGGGCGGAAAAACTGTTTTTT. This translates into CATSDPGQGAEKLFF. The chain is built from TRBV24-1 and TRBJ1-4; 11 nucleotides align to TRBD1. Germline V gene lookup returns CDR1 KGHDR and CDR2 SFDVKD. The V segment lost 4 bases and the J segment 8 bases; nucleotides outside the gene matches: 5. CDR3 size: 15 residues.

The rearrangement joins TRBV29-1 to TRBJ2-6; 9 bases are a match to TRBD1. From germline, CDR1 is SQVTM and CDR2 ANQGSEA. The J segment lost 4 bases and the V segment lost 3 bases, leaving 7 bases of the junction unmatched. This CDR3 comprises 16 residues. CDR3: CSVEYRGRKGANVLTF. In DNA form, the CDR3 reads TGCAGCGTTGAGTACAGGGGGCGGAAAGGGGCCAACGTCCTGACTTTC.

This clone was seen just once. CDR3 amino acids: CAIGGTATRGNTIYF. Written as DNA, the CDR3 is TGTGCCATCGGGGGGACCGCTACGAGGGGAAACACCATATATTTT. V and J are TRBV10-3 and TRBJ1-3, with a weak D call TRBD1 (5 bases). The germline gives CDR1 ENHRY, CDR2 SYGVKD. The CDR3 totals 15 residues. V was pared by 8 bases and J by 4 bases, with 18 bases between.

This clone was seen only once. This CDR3 is CASSQTGYEQYF. The CDR3 DNA follows: TGTGCCAGTAGCCAAACAGGATACGAGCAGTACTTC. V and J are TRBV19 and TRBJ2-7; possible D gene TRBD1, 5 bases. Germline V gene sequence: CDR1 LNHDA, CDR2 SQIVND (reference sequence). V lost 6 bases and J 4 bases, leaving 10 bases between the germline ends. CDR3 size: 12 residues.

The chain couples TRBV15 to TRBJ2-6, with 10 bases matching TRBD1. The germline gives CDR1 LNHNV, CDR2 YYDKDF (reference sequence). Germline trimming cut 10 bases from V and 0 bases from J; bases unmatched to any gene: 6. The CDR3 extends over 16 amino acids. Here the CDR3 DNA reads TGTGCCAGTACGGGACAGGGGTACTCTGGGGCCAACGTCCTGACTTTC. Its protein is CASTGQGYSGANVLTF.

The rearrangement uses TRBV5-1 and TRBJ2-5; tentative D call: TRBD1 (5 bases). V gave up 4 bases and J gave up 3 bases, with 13 bases separating them. The CDR3 is 14 residues long. Germline values: CDR1 SGHRS, CDR2 YFSETQ. CDR3: CASSQGQVKETQYF. The CDR3, as DNA: TGCGCCAGCAGCCAAGGACAAGTCAAAGAGACCCAGTACTTC.

The rearrangement uses TRBV10-1 and TRBJ2-7; D possibly corresponds to TRBD1 (5 bases). CDR1 is WNHNN, CDR2 SYGVQD, per germline (reference sequence). Trimming pared 0 bases from V and 2 bases from J, leaving 11 bases between. The CDR3 is 15 residues long. The CDR3 loop reads CASSESRAATYEQYF. Here the CDR3 DNA reads TGCGCCAGCAGTGAGTCCAGGGCGGCGACCTACGAGCAGTACTTC.